This T cell receptor beta chain was found in a study of shared T cell receptors in the human thymus (dated by TCRdb to about 2021). Study-wide context: The study investigated the way shared, self-reactive T-cell receptor alpha chains are produced in the human thymus.

The count of this clone is one. Its specific antigen is unknown. The input lacks base qualities; no much larger clone sits a single base away. Including cysteine and phenylalanine, the CDR3 has 16 amino acids. Only the CDR3 DNA stays, 48 bases, in frame from base 1. CDR1 and CDR2 were assigned from the germline V gene as LGHNA and YNFKEQ. Trimming costs V 0 bases and J 1 base, and their ends lie 13 bases apart. Libraries were built with the immunoSEQ multiplex PCR assay. The clones in this table, taken by TCRdb from immuneACCESS, are in-frame only. Not every clone is retained; where verified, under half of the shortfall comes from an unresolved V gene, and the cause of the rest is unknown. The sample table holds hundreds of thousands of clones, of which around 78% were seen once. In total, the top ten clones hold around 0.012% of the sample. This same sample was also part of a study on human thymus T cells. Per that second paper: The donors were immunologically healthy infants in Finland who had open corrective cardiac surgery for congenital heart defects. Thymus tissue was obtained as surgical resects removed during corrective cardiac surgery. Biased V and J gene segment usage appeared to be present in both thymic and peripheral blood repertoires. The related research found that thymic TCR repertoires overlapped highly between unrelated individuals. TCR alpha and beta repertoires from about 8 infant thymus samples and a few related peripheral blood samples were characterized in the study. Donor ages ranged from about 6 to 244 days, and the cohort comprised six or seven male and two female infants. Thymocytes were released mechanically from tissue and stored at -70 °C as pellets of about 9-32 million cells. A QIAsymphony instrument was used to extract genomic DNA from the frozen cell pellets. The immunoSEQ multiplex PCR assay was used to amplify the TCRB and TCRAD loci from a standardized amount of quality-controlled genomic DNA. Amplicons spanned the V(D)J region at a length sufficient to cover the CDR3 and identify V and J genes. Amplicon sequencing was performed on an Illumina platform through the commercial immunoSEQ service. Corrections for primer bias and sequencing errors followed previously described methods, while TCRAD and TCRB definitions were based on the IMGT database. immunoSEQ Analyzer 3.0 and VDJTools were used for repertoire analysis, which covered basic statistics, V/J segment usage, diversity estimates, rarefaction and pairwise overlap. Chao1, ChaoE, Efron-Thisted, Shannon and inverse Simpson indices were used to estimate diversity, which was also estimated on datasets down-sampled to the smallest sample. Repertoire overlap used strict matching of CDR3 nucleotide sequence, V gene and J gene, with Jaccard-based multidimensional scaling clustering. On average, around 780,000 unique TCRB clonotypes were obtained from thymus samples, compared with approximately 82,000 from blood samples.

The sequence derives from a boy younger than two with a congenital heart defect. Donor details come from another sample of the same person, matched by shared clones. In this chain, TRBV4-2 is recombined with TRBJ2-7, with the D gene uncertain. The sample consisted of thymocytes. This receptor carries the CDR3 CASSQEFGQLSYEQYF. The sequence in DNA is TGTGCCAGCAGCCAAGAATTTGGTCAGTTGTCCTACGAGCAGTACTTC.